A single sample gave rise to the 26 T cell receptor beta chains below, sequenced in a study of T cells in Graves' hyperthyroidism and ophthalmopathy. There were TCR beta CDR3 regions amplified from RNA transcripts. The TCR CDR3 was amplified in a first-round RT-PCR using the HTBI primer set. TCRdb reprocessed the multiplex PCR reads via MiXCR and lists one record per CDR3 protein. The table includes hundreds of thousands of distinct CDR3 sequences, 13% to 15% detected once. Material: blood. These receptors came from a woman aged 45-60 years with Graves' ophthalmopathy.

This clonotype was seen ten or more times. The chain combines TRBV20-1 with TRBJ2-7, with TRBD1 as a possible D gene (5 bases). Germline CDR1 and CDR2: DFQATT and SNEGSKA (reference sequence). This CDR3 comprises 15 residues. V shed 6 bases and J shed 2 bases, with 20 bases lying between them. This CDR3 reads CSAKPGTGHPYEQYF. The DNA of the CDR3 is TGCAGTGCAAAACCAGGCACCGGACACCCCTACGAGCAGTACTTC.

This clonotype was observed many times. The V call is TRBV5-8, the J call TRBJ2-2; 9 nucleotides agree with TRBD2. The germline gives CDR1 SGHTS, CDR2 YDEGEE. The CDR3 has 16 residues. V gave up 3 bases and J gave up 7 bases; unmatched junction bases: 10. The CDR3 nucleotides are TGTGCCAGCAGCTCGCGACTAGCGGAACCTTACGGGGAGCTGTTTTTT. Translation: CASSSRLAEPYGELFF.

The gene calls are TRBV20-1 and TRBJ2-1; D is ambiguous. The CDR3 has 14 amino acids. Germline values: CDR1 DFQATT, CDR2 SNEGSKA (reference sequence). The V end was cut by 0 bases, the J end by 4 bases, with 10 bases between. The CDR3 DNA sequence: TGCAGTGCTAGAGAGGCCAGTCTATACAATGAGCAGTTCTTC. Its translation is CSAREASLYNEQFF.

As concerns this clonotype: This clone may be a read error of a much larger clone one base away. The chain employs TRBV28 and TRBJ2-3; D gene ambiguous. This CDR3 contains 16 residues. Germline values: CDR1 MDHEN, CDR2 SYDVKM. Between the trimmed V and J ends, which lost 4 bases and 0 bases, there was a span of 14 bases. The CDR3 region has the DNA TGTGCCAGCAGTTCCCCGCAGGAAGGAAGCACAGATACGCAGTATTTT. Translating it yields CASSSPQEGSTDTQYF.

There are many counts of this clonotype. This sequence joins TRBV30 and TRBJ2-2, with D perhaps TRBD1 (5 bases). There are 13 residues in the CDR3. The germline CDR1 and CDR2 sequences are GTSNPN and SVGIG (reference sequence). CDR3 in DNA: TGTGCTGCGGAACAGGAGAACACCGGGGAGCTGTTTTTT. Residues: CAAEQENTGELFF.

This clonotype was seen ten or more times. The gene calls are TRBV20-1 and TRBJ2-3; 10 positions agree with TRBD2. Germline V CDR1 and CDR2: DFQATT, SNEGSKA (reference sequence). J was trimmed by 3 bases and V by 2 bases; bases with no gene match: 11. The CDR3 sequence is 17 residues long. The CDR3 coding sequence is TGCAGTGCTAGATCGGCTAGCGGGAGTATAAGAACAGATACGCAGTATTTT. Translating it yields CSARSASGSIRTDTQYF.

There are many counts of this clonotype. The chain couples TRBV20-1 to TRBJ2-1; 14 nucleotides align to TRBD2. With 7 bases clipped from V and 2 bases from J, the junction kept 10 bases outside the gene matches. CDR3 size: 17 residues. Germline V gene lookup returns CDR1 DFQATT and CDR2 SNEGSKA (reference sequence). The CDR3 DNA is TGCAGTGTCAACGGACTAGCGGGAGGTCAACCCTACAATGAGCAGTTCTTC. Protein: CSVNGLAGGQPYNEQFF.

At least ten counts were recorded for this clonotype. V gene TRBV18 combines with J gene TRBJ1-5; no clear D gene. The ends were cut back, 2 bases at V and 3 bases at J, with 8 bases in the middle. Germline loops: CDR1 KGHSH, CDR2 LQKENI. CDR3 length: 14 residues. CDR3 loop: CASSPAANNQPQHF. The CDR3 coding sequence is TGTGCCAGCTCACCAGCGGCAAACAATCAGCCCCAGCATTTT.

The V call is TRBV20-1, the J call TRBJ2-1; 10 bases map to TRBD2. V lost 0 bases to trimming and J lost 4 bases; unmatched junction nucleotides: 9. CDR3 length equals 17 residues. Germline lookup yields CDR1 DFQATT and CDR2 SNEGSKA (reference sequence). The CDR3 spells CSARDLDLAGAYNEQFF. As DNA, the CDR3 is TGCAGTGCTAGAGACCTCGATCTAGCGGGAGCATACAATGAGCAGTTCTTC.

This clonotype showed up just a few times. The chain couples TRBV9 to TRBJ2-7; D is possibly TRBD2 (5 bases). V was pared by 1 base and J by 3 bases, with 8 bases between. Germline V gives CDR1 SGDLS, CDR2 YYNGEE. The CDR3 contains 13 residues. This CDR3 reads CASSVYEGYEQYF. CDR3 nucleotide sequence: TGTGCCAGCAGCGTATACGAGGGCTACGAGCAGTACTTC.

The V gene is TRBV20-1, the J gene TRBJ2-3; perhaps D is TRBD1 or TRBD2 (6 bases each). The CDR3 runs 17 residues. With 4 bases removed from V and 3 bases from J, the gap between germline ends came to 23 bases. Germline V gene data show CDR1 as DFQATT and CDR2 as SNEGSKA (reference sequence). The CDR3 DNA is TGCAGTGCTATACAGGGACTCCGTGGTTTCGGGACAGATACGCAGTATTTT. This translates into CSAIQGLRGFGTDTQYF.

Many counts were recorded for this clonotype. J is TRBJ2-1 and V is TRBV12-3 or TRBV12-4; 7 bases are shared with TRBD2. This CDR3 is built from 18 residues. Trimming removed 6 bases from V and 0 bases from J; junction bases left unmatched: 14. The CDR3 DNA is TGTGCCAGCAGGCCCCTAACGCCTAGCGGAAGCTCCTACAATGAGCAGTTCTTC. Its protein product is CASRPLTPSGSSYNEQFF.

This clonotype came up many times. The CDR3 coding sequence is TGTGCCAGCAGCAGCACAGGGGTGGTCACTGAAGCTTTCTTT. Translating gives CASSSTGVVTEAFF. This sequence joins TRBV7-9 and TRBJ1-1; 7 nucleotides agree with TRBD1. Germline V gene lookup returns CDR1 SEHNR and CDR2 FQNEAQ (reference sequence). With V trimmed by 5 bases and J by 4 bases, 7 bases remained unmatched. The CDR3 contains 14 residues.

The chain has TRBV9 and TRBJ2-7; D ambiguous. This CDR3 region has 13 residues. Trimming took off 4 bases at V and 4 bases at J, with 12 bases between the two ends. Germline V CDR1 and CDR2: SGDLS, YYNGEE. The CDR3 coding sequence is TGTGCCAGCAGCTTCTACTCGGAGTACGAGCAGTACTTC. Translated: CASSFYSEYEQYF.

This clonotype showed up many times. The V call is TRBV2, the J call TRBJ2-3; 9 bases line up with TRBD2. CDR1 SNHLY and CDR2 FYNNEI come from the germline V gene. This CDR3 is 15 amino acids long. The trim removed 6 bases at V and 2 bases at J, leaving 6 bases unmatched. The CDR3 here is CASSVAGAVTDTQYF. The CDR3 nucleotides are TGTGCCAGCAGCGTAGCGGGAGCGGTCACAGATACGCAGTATTTT. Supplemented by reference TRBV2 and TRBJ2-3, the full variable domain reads EPEVTQTPSHQVTQMGQEVILRCVPISNHLYFYWYRQILGQKVEFLVSFYNNEISEKSEIFDDQFSVERPDGSNFTLKIRSTKLEDSAMYFCASSVAGAVTDTQYFGPGTRLTVL.

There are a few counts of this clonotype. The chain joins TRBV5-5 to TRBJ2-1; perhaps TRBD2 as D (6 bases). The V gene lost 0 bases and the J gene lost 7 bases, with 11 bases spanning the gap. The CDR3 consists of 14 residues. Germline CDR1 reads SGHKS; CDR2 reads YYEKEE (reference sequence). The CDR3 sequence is CASSLELAGNEQFF. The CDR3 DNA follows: TGTGCCAGCAGCTTGGAACTAGCTGGTAATGAGCAGTTCTTC.

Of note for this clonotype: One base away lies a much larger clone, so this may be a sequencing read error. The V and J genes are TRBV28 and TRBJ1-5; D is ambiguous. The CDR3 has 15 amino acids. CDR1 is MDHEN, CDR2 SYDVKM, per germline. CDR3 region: CASSLRAGGNQLQHF. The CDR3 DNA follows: TGTGCCAGCAGTTTGAGGGCTGGTGGCAATCAGCTCCAGCATTTT.

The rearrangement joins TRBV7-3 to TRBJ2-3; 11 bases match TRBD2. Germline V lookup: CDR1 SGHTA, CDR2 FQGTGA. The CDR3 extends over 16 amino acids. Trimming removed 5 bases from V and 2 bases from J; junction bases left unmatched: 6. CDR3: CASSIGTSGYTDTQYF. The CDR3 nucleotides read TGTGCCAGCAGCATCGGGACTAGCGGATACACAGATACGCAGTATTTT.

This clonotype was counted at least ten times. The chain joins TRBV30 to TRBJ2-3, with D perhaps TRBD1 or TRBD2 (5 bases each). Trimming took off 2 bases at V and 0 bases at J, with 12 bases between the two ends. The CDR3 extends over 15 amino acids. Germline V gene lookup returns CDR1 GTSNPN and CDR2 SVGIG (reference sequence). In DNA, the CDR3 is TGTGCCTGGAGTAGGGGACGGATTAGCACAGATACGCAGTATTTT. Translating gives CAWSRGRISTDTQYF.

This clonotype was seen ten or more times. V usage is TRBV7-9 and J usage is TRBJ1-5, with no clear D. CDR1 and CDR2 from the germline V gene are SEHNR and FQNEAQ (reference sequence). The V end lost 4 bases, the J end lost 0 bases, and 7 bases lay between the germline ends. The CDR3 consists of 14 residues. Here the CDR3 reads CASSSDYSNQPQHF. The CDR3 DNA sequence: TGTGCCAGCAGCTCGGACTATAGCAATCAGCCCCAGCATTTT.

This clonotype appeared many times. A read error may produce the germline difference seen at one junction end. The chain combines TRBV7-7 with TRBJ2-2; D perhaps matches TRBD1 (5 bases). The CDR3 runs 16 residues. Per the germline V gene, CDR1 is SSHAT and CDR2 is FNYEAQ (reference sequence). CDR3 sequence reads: CASSLYTQGNTGELFF. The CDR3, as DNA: TGTGCTAGCAGCTTATATACCCAGGGAAACACCGGGGAGCTGTTTTTT.

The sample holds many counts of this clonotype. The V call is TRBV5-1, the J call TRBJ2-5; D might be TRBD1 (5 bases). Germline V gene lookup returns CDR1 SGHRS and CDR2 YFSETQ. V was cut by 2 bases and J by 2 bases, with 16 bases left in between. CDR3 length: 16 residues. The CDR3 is CASSFGAQAAQETQYF. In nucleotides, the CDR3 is TGCGCCAGCAGCTTTGGGGCTCAGGCAGCACAAGAGACCCAGTACTTC.

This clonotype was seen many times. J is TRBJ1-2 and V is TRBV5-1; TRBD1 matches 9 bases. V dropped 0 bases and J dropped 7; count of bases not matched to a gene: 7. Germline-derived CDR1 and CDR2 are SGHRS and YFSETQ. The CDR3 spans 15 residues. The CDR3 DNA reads TGCGCCAGCAGCTTGGTTACAGGGGGCGGTGGTGGCTACACCTTC. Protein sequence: CASSLVTGGGGGYTF.

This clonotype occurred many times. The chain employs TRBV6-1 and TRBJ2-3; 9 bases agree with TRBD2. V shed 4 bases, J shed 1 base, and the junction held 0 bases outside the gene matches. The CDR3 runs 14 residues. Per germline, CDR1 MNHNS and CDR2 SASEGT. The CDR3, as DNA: TGTGCCAGCAGTGGACTAGCGGGCACAGATACGCAGTATTTT. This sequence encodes CASSGLAGTDTQYF.

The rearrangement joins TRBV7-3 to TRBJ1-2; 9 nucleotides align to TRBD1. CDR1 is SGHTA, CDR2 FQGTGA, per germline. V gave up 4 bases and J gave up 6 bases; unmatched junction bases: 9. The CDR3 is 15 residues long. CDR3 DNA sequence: TGTGCCAGCAGCTCCGGCCCGACAGGGGGAGATGGCTACACCTTC. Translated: CASSSGPTGGDGYTF.

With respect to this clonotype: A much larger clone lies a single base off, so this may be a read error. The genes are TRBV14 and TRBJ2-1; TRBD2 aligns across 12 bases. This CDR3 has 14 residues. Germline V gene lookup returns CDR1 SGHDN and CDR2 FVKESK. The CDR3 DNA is TGTGCCAGCAACCAAGGGACGACTAGCGGGAGGCAGTTCTTC. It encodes CASNQGTTSGRQFF.